This T cell receptor (beta chain) derives from a study of shared clonotypes between healthy human individuals. Study-level results: Compared with memory subsets, naive subsets generally had larger estimated richness. An anticipated effect of sequencing depth on clonotype sharing among donors was recognized.

In the authors' workflow: ImmunoSEQ sequences covered only the junction and lacked quality scores; filtering therefore differed. Data came from immunoSEQ multiplex PCR; TCRdb stores just in-frame clones and leaves some out. The V and J calls and clone size were taken over from that table, and D and trimming were inferred from the DNA. Here the sample spans about 2.1 million clones, approximately 94% being singletons. Turning to this clone: Its specificity is not known.

CD45RO negativity and positive selection for CCR7 defined naive CD8 cells, a population that excluded terminally differentiated effector memory CD45RA+ cells. Sequencing was done on a sample of naive CD8+ T cells from PBMCs. This clonotype was obtained from a man in his late teens or twenties in good health. Some clones in this sample may be carry-over from other donors' samples.

The CDR3 loop is CASRRDRGLSYEQYF. CDR3 nucleotide sequence: TGTGCCAGCAGACGGGACAGGGGGCTTTCGTACGAGCAGTACTTC. The chain carries TRBV5-4 and TRBJ2-7; 12 bases are shared with TRBD1. Germline V gene lookup returns CDR1 SGHNT and CDR2 YYREEE (reference sequence). Trimming removed 5 bases from V and 4 bases from J; junction bases left unmatched: 7. This CDR3 is 15 amino acids long.